This is a list of T cell receptor beta chains from one sample in a study of cytomegalovirus exposure and HLA in healthy donors. TCRdb's copy holds only in-frame clones and misses some; the assay was immunoSEQ multiplex PCR. The table includes 95,000 to 150,000 clones, less than 65% detected once. The sample comprised PBMCs. These receptors all come from a man in his forties or fifties in good health and CMV-seropositive. The CDR3 runs from the conserved cysteine through the conserved F or W. Each record gives: V gene, J gene, CDR3 protein.

TRBV19,TRBJ2-5,CASSIVGGALNQETQYF
TRBV11-2,TRBJ1-6,CASSIRTVYNSPLHF
TRBV7-6,TRBJ1-1,CASSLVWERTGVNTEAFF
TRBV6-5,TRBJ2-7,CASSYSGTGSYEQYF
TRBV7-2,TRBJ2-1,CASSSLAGYNEQFF
TRBV4-1,TRBJ1-2,CASSPEDSPGYGYTF
TRBV6-5,TRBJ2-1,CASSYSSGAYNEQFF
TRBV10-3,TRBJ2-4,CAISESWTAVAKNIQYF
TRBV5-1,TRBJ2-5,CASSLGLAGGPGQETQYF
TRBV2,-,CASSNHGGASYEQYF
TRBV27,TRBJ2-3,CASSLFFKAGDTDTQYF
TRBV5-1,TRBJ2-3,CASSFRTGSTDTQYF
TRBV6-5,TRBJ2-3,CASSYGLAGSTDTQYF
TRBV27,TRBJ2-1,CASSFWPYNEQFF
TRBV11-2,TRBJ2-7,CASSRGLTYEQYF
TRBV7-3,TRBJ1-1,CASSPTVDTEAFF
TRBV29-1,TRBJ1-4,CSVGDRGEKLFF
TRBV6-8,TRBJ2-5,CASTGAGTLRETQYF
TRBV9,TRBJ2-7,CASSEAGSSSYEQYF
TRBV7-2,TRBJ2-7,CASSFAGGPYEQYF
TRBV2,TRBJ1-1,CASQTPPGQGKTEAFF
TRBV10-1,TRBJ2-3,CASSEGANTDTQYF
TRBV5-1,TRBJ2-4,CASGTGVGKNIQYF
TRBV4-1,TRBJ1-2,CASSQDLLVNYGYTF
TRBV5-1,TRBJ2-7,CASSLGSGSEQYF
TRBV27,TRBJ2-7,CASSLSRSAYEQYF
TRBV6-6,TRBJ1-2,CASGPGVDGYTF
TRBV2,TRBJ2-5,CASSEERETQYF
TRBV11-2,TRBJ2-3,CASSLVGGPADTQYF
TRBV18,TRBJ1-5,CASSPMMVRDNQPQHF
TRBV28,TRBJ1-4,CASNPGTGGWEKLFF
TRBV6-5,TRBJ1-2,CASSYSTTGGYGYTF